Shown below are 17 T cell receptor beta chains from a single sample sequenced in a study of type 1 regulatory T cells. MiXCR, applied by TCRdb to the reads, yields one record per CDR3 protein. The data show roughly 46,000 distinct CDR3 sequences, more than 9% seen once. Their recognized antigens are unknown. Material: cultured non-Tr1 T cells, either the whole culture or a sorted T cell fraction (not recorded which). These receptors all come from a human donor in good health.

This clonotype came up many times. This chain links TRBV12-3 or TRBV12-4 with TRBJ1-1, with TRBD1 identical over 9 bases. Losses at the gene ends were 6 bases for V and 5 bases for J; bases not matched to a gene: 13. This CDR3 contains 16 residues. CDR3 residues: CASRLPWWDRVTEAFF. Written as DNA, the CDR3 is TGTGCCAGCAGGTTACCCTGGTGGGACAGGGTTACTGAAGCTTTCTTT.

This clonotype occurred many times. The chain has TRBV5-1 and TRBJ2-7; the match to TRBD1 covers 7 bases. Per germline, CDR1 SGHRS and CDR2 YFSETQ. The J segment lost 0 bases and the V segment lost 4 bases, leaving 7 bases of the junction unmatched. The CDR3 contains 15 residues. In DNA, the CDR3 is TGCGCCAGCAGCCTGGGACAGAGTAACTCCTACGAGCAGTACTTC. It is translated as CASSLGQSNSYEQYF.

In this sample, this clonotype turned up once. The chain carries TRBV20-1 and TRBJ2-5, with D possibly matching TRBD2 (6 bases). Between the trimmed V and J ends, which lost 3 bases and 7 bases, there was a span of 15 bases. This CDR3 contains 13 residues. Germline CDR1 DFQATT, CDR2 SNEGSKA (reference sequence). CDR3 amino acids: CSASLAGRRTQYF. The CDR3 nucleotides read TGCAGTGCTAGTTTGGCAGGGAGGAGGACCCAGTACTTC.

This clonotype was seen more than once but under ten times. The chain joins TRBV18 to TRBJ2-5; D possibly corresponds to TRBD1 (6 bases). The CDR3 has 14 amino acids. Trimming pared 6 bases from V and 5 bases from J, leaving 16 bases between. CDR1 and CDR2 (germline): KGHSH, LQKENI. The CDR3 region is CASSLRGDGETQYF. CDR3 bases: TGTGCCAGCTCTCTCAGGGGAGACGGGGAGACCCAGTACTTC.

V and J are TRBV20-1 and TRBJ2-7; D is ambiguous. The germline CDR1 and CDR2 sequences are DFQATT and SNEGSKA (reference sequence). This CDR3 is 14 amino acids long. Trimming stripped 0 bases from V and 0 bases from J, with 9 bases between. The CDR3 region is CSARDRPNSYEQYF. Written as DNA, the CDR3 is TGCAGTGCTAGAGACCGGCCAAACTCCTACGAGCAGTACTTC.

The table lists this clonotype with many counts. The chain is built from TRBV18 and TRBJ1-4, with TRBD1 matching over 7 bases. J was trimmed by 4 bases and V by 5 bases; bases with no gene match: 4. The CDR3 runs to 14 residues. Germline V gene sequence: CDR1 KGHSH, CDR2 LQKENI. For the CDR3, the DNA is TGTGCCAGCTCATCGACAGGGCTTAATGAAAAACTGTTTTTT. It translates to CASSSTGLNEKLFF.

The chain combines TRBV5-1 with TRBJ2-2, with 12 bases aligning to TRBD2. Looked up from germline, CDR1 is SGHRS and CDR2 is YFSETQ. The CDR3 is made up of 17 amino acids. With V trimmed by 6 bases and J by 0 bases, 6 bases remained unmatched. The DNA for the CDR3 is TGCGCCAGCACTTTTAGACTAGCGGGAGCGAACACCGGGGAGCTGTTTTTT. Translating it yields CASTFRLAGANTGELFF.

There are a few counts of this clonotype. Compared with germline, one end of the junction differs, possibly owing to a read error. The rearrangement joins TRBV7-7 to TRBJ2-2, with 13 nucleotides matching TRBD2. This CDR3 is 17 amino acids long. Looked up from germline, CDR1 is SSHAT and CDR2 is FNYEAQ (reference sequence). The CDR3 is CASSILAGGPGTGELFF. In DNA form, the CDR3 reads TGTGCTAGCAGCATACTAGCGGGAGGGCCCGGCACCGGGGAGCTGTTTTTT.

This clonotype showed up many times. The chain combines TRBV19 with TRBJ1-2; TRBD1 agrees at 7 bases. The CDR3 covers 13 residues. The germline V gene encodes CDR1 LNHDA and CDR2 SQIVND (reference sequence). V lost 7 bases and J lost 8; bases outside the gene matches: 10. The DNA of the CDR3 is TGTGCCAGTACCCACGACAGGGTTGGCGGCTACACCTTC. Translated: CASTHDRVGGYTF.

With respect to this clonotype: The junction shows a germline mismatch at one end, possibly a read error. The chain employs TRBV19 and TRBJ2-1; TRBD1 matches 10 bases. The length of the CDR3 is 13 residues. In germline, CDR1 is LNHDA, CDR2 SQIVND (reference sequence). CDR3 sequence (DNA): TGTGCCAGTAGTATCTCCATTGGGGGACAGGGGCTCTTC. Translated, it gives CASSISIGGQGLF.

This clonotype was counted many times. The rearrangement links TRBV5-6 to TRBJ2-7; TRBD1 aligns across 10 bases. The CDR3 length is 15 residues. V lost 4 bases and J lost 6; bases outside the gene matches: 10. Looked up from germline, CDR1 is SGHDT and CDR2 is YYEEEE. The CDR3, as DNA: TGTGCCAGCAGCCACCGGGGACAGGGGATGCTCGAGCAGTACTTC. Residues: CASSHRGQGMLEQYF.

There are many counts of this clonotype. The chain is built from TRBV5-4 and TRBJ2-3; D is uncertain. The CDR3 is made up of 13 amino acids. Germline lookup yields CDR1 SGHNT and CDR2 YYREEE (reference sequence). Trimming took off 4 bases at V and 3 bases at J, with 9 bases between the two ends. CDR3 in DNA: TGTGCCAGCAGCCGTTTGGGGACAGATACGCAGTATTTT. This gives the protein CASSRLGTDTQYF.

This clonotype was seen ten or more times. The chain links TRBV27 to TRBJ2-5; 8 nucleotides match TRBD2. CDR1 MNHEY and CDR2 SMNVEV come from the germline V gene (reference sequence). The CDR3 is 16 amino acids. V shed 2 bases and J 1 base; nucleotides not matched to a gene: 6. CDR3 nucleotide sequence: TGTGCCAGCAGTTTAAGGGCCACTAGCGGCCAAGAGACCCAGTACTTC. Its protein is CASSLRATSGQETQYF.

This clonotype was seen more than once but under ten times. This rearrangement joins TRBV5-5 to TRBJ2-7; tentative D call: TRBD1 (6 bases). This CDR3 contains 14 residues. The ends were cut back, 4 bases at V and 2 bases at J, with 13 bases in the middle. CDR1 and CDR2 from the germline V gene are SGHKS and YYEKEE (reference sequence). CDR3 sequence (DNA): TGTGCCAGCAGCCTCGGACAGCAGGCCTACGAGCAGTACTTC. Its translation is CASSLGQQAYEQYF.

The rearrangement joins TRBV19 to TRBJ2-1; the match to TRBD2 covers 10 bases. CDR1 and CDR2 (germline): LNHDA, SQIVND (reference sequence). The V and J ends lost 3 bases and 7 bases, in that order; junction bases with no gene match: 9. CDR3 length: 16 residues. CDR3 coding DNA: TGTGCCAGTAGTATTCCCCCAGCGGGAGGGGGGAATGAGCAGTTCTTC. Amino acid sequence: CASSIPPAGGGNEQFF.

This clonotype occurred many times. The V call is TRBV15, the J call TRBJ1-2, with D tentatively TRBD1 (5 bases). V lost 0 bases, J lost 6 bases, and 11 bases lay in between. This CDR3 has 14 residues. Germline V lookup: CDR1 LNHNV, CDR2 YYDKDF (reference sequence). The CDR3 region is CATSRDKTGHGYTF. The CDR3 DNA reads as TGTGCCACCAGCAGAGATAAAACAGGTCATGGCTACACCTTC.

V gene TRBV5-1 combines with J gene TRBJ2-2; D unclear. The V and J ends lost 2 bases and 7 bases respectively, with 12 bases between them. The CDR3 is made up of 14 amino acids. The germline CDR1 and CDR2 sequences are SGHRS and YFSETQ. CDR3 sequence reads: CASSFSPGGGELFF. The CDR3 nucleotides are TGCGCCAGCAGCTTCTCCCCGGGCGGCGGGGAGCTGTTTTTT.